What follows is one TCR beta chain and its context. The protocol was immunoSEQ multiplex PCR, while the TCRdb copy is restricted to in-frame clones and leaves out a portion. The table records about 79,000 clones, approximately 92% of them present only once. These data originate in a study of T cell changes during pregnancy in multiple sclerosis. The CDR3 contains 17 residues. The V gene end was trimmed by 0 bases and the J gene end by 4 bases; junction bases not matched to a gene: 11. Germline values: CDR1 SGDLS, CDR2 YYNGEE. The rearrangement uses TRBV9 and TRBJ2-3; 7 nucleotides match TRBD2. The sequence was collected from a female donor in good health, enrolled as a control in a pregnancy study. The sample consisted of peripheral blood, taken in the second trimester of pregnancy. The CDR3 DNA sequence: TGTGCCAGCAGCGTAGCTAGTGGACTAGAGGTCGCAGATACGCAGTATTTT. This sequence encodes CASSVASGLEVADTQYF.